This TCR beta chain originates from a study of blood T cell repertoires in COVID-19. Study at large: T cells, B-cell-depleted T cells, or PBMCs provided the cDNA or gDNA that served as material.

Germline V gene sequence: CDR1 SGHDT, CDR2 YYEEEE. V was clipped by 3 bases and J by 2 bases; unmatched bases: 4. The CDR3 runs to 14 residues. Enrollment of patients from Seattle took place during active infection, with longitudinal follow-up. Methods used by the authors: It was from reference gene primer amplification that nucleated cell counts were estimated. Measured with immunoSEQ multiplex PCR; TCRdb has only the in-frame clones, and not every one. V, J and clone size derive from that table, while D and trimming were established from the DNA sequence. Of a few hundred thousand clones in the sample, 70% to 90% are singletons; the top ten hold 1.6%.

V gene TRBV5-6 combines with J gene TRBJ1-1; TRBD1 aligns across 7 bases. Sequencing was carried out using peripheral blood. This clonotype originated in a woman aged 25 to 39 with COVID-19, enrolled during active disease. The CDR3 DNA sequence: TGTGCCAGCAGCTCAGGACAGGTCAACACTGAAGCTTTCTTT. Encoded protein: CASSSGQVNTEAFF.